Sequencing of this T cell receptor beta chain was carried out in a study of identifying expanded T cells in peripheral blood. Findings and limits, study-wide: Across healthy donors, higher total template counts meant significantly greater approximately 2-week count variance. Differentially abundant clones: 0.95 to 1.5 between replicates, approximately 15 at approximately two weeks, over 18 at four.

Collection occurred without any documented infections or immune events in donors. This CDR3 is 16 amino acids long. The germline gives CDR1 SGHRS, CDR2 YFSETQ. Trimming shortened V by 7 bases and J by 5 bases, and 21 bases separated the two germline ends. Method: immunoSEQ multiplex PCR; TCRdb's copy keeps in-frame clones and lacks some. Of some 120,000 clones in the sample, around 84% were seen once. For this clone: Its specificity is unknown.

Sequencing was performed on blood. The sequence derives from a person between 18 and 75 years old in good health. This chain connects TRBV5-1 to TRBJ2-2; no clear D gene. The CDR3 nucleotides read TGCGCCAGCCGCTCAACCCCCGTGGCCTCTACCGGGGAGCTGTTTTTT. This translates into CASRSTPVASTGELFF.